This T cell receptor (beta chain) was retrieved from a study of response to subunit inactivated influenza vaccine. TCRdb fed the RT-PCR reads into MiXCR, producing one record per CDR3 protein. The table lists more than 550,000 distinct CDR3 sequences, 10% to 12% of them singletons. V was shortened by 3 bases and J by 9 bases, with 18 bases between the two germline ends. This CDR3 spans 14 amino acids. Germline V gives CDR1 MDHEN, CDR2 SYDVKM. These data also featured in a second study, about T cells expressing NK-cell markers. From that second work: It was by 5'RACE template switching with UMIs that TCR beta cDNA was made. The study sequenced eight donors, seven HCMV-seropositive and one seronegative. Dominant NKG2C+ clonotypes in a handful of donors made up about 1.0-7.5% of CD8+ T cells.

Here the sequenced sample was PBMCs from blood, taken on the day of vaccination. This chain links TRBV28 with TRBJ2-7, with a tentative D call TRBD2 (6 bases). This clonotype was obtained from a man aged 45-65 years who received an inactivated influenza vaccine. CDR3 bases: TGTGCCAGCAGTTTGGTGGGAGGAGGTAGGGGGCAGTACTTC. This sequence encodes CASSLVGGGRGQYF.